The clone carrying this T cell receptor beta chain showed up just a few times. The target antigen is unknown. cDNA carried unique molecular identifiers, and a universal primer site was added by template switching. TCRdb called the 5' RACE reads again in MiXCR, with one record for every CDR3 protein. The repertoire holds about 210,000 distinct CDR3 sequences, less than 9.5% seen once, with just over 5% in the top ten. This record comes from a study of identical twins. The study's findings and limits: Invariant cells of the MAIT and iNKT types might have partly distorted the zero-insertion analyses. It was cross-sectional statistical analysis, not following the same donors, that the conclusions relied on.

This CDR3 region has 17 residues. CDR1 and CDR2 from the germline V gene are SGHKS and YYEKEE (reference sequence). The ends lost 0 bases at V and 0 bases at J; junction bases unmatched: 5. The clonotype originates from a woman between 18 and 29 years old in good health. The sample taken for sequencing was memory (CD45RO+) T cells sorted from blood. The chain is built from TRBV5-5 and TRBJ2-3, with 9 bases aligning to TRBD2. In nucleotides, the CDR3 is TGTGCCAGCAGCTTGGGCGGGGGGGCCCCTAGCACAGATACGCAGTATTTT. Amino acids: CASSLGGGAPSTDTQYF.